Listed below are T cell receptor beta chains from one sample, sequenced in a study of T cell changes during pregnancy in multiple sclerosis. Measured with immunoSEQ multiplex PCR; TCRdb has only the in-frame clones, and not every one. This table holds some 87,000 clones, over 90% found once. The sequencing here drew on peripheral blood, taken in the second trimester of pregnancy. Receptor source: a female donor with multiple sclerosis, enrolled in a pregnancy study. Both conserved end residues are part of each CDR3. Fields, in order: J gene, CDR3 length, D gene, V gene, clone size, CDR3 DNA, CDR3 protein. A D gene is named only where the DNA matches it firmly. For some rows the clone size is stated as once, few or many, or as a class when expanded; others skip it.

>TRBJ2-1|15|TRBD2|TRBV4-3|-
TGCGCCAGCAGCCAAGCGAGACTAGCGCTTGGCGAGCAGTTCTTC
CASSQARLALGEQFF
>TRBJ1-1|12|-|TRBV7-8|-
TGTGCCAGCAGCCCGCGCAACACTGAAGCTTTCTTT
CASSPRNTEAFF
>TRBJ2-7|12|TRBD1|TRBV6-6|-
TGTGCCAGCAGTTGGACAGGGTACGAGCAGTACTTC
CASSWTGYEQYF
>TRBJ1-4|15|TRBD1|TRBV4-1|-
TGCGCCAGCAGCCAAGATGGGACAGCTAGCGAAAAACTGTTTTTT
CASSQDGTASEKLFF
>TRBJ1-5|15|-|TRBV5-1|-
TGCGCCAGCAGCTGGAGCAGCGGGGCCAATCAGCCCCAGCATTTT
CASSWSSGANQPQHF
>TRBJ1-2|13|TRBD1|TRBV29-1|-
TGCAGCGTTAAGGACAGGGGGCAATATGGCTACACCTTC
CSVKDRGQYGYTF
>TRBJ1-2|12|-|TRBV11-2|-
TGTGCCAGCAGTGAGATTAACTATGGCTACACCTTC
CASSEINYGYTF
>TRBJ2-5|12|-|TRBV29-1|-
TGCAGCGTTGACCCGTACCAAGAGACCCAGTACTTC
CSVDPYQETQYF
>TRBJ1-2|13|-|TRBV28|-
TGTGCCAGCAGTCTCTCGACAGCCTATGGCTACACCTTC
CASSLSTAYGYTF
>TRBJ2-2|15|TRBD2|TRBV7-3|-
TGTGCCAGCAGCGAACTAGCGGGAGGGACCGGGGAGCTGTTTTTT
CASSELAGGTGELFF
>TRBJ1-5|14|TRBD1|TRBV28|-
TGTGCCAGCATCAAACAGGGGGGGAATCAGCCCCAGCATTTT
CASIKQGGNQPQHF
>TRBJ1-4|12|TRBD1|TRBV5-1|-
TGCGCCAGCAGCTTGGGGGGGGACAGACTCAATTTT
CASSLGGDRLNF
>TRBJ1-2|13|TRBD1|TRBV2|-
TGTGCCAGCACCGCAGGGGGTTTCGGTGGCTACACCTTC
CASTAGGFGGYTF
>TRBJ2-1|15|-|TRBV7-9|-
TGTGCCAGCAGCTTAGGTTCGGAGGCCTACAATGAGCAGTTCTTC
CASSLGSEAYNEQFF
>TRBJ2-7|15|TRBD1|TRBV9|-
TGTGCCAGCAGCCCATGGGAGGGGACAGGGACCGAGCAGTACTTC
CASSPWEGTGTEQYF
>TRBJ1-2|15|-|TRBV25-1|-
TGTGCCAGCTACCACCCCGGGGGGGGGTACAACGGCTACACCTTC
CASYHPGGGYNGYTF
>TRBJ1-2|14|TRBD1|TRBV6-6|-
TGTGCCAGCAGTTTGGCAGGGGGCGGGGATGGCTACACCTTC
CASSLAGGGDGYTF
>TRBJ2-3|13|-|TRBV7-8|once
TGTGCCAGCAGCTTAGCGGGCAGCAGTACGCAGTATTTT
CASSLAGSSTQYF
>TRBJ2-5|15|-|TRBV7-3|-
TGTGCCAGCAGCTTATCCGGGGGGCGCGGGGAGACCCAGTACTTC
CASSLSGGRGETQYF
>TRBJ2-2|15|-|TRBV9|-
TGTGCCAGCAGCTTCCTGACAGGGAACACCGGGGAGCTGTTTTTT
CASSFLTGNTGELFF
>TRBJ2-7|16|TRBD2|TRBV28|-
TGTGCCGGGGGTAGCGGGAGCTTTAGGCGCAATAACGAGCAGTACTTC
CAGGSGSFRRNNEQYF
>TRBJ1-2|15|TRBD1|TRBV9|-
TGTGCCAGCAGCGTTGACAGGGTATTGGGCTATGGCTACACCTTC
CASSVDRVLGYGYTF
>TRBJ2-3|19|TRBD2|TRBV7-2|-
TGTGCCAGCAGCGACCCTTCTTTAGCGGGAGTTGATGGGGCAGATACGCAGTATTTT
CASSDPSLAGVDGADTQYF
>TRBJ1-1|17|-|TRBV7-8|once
TGTGCCAGCAGCTTAGTATCCTCTGTACAGGGGAACACTGAAGCTTTCTTT
CASSLVSSVQGNTEAFF
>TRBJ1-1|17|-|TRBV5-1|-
TGCGCCAGCAGCTACGCCGTTGGGGCACCTGGAAACACTGAAGCTTTCTTT
CASSYAVGAPGNTEAFF
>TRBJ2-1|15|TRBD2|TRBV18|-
TGTGCCAGCTCACCCTTAGGACTAGCTTACAATGAGCAGTTCTTC
CASSPLGLAYNEQFF
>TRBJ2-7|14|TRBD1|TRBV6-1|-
TGTGCCAGCAGTGAAATCGGGACAGCTTACGAGCAGTACTTC
CASSEIGTAYEQYF
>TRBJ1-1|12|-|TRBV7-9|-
TGTGCCAGCAGCTTAGGGACTCGCCAACGGTTCTTT
CASSLGTRQRFF
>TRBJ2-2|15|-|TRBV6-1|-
TGTGCCAGCAGCAGAGGGACATCCAACACCGGGGAGCTGTTTTTT
CASSRGTSNTGELFF
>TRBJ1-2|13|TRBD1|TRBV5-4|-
TGTGCCAGCTGGGACAGGGGTAACTATGGCTACACCTTC
CASWDRGNYGYTF
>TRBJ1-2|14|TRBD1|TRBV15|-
TGTGCCACCAGCAAGGACAGGGTTAACTATGGCTACACCTTC
CATSKDRVNYGYTF
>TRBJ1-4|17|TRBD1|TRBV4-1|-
TGCGCCAGCAGCCCCGGACAGGGAGGTTACGCTAATGAAAAACTGTTTTTT
CASSPGQGGYANEKLFF
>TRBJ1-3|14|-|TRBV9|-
TGTGCCAGCAGCGTTGGGCAATCTGGAAACACCATATATTTT
CASSVGQSGNTIYF
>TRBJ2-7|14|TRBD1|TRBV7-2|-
TGTGCCAGCAGCTCAGGGACAGGGGGCTACGAGCAGTACTTC
CASSSGTGGYEQYF
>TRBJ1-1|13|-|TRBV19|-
TGTGCCAGTAGTTCCACAGCAAACACTGAAGCTTTCTTT
CASSSTANTEAFF
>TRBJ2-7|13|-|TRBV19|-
TGTGCCAGTAGTCCCGGACAGTCTTACGAGCAGTACTTC
CASSPGQSYEQYF
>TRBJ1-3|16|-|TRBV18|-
TGTGCCAGCTCGCCTCTCCGTGTAGGGGCAGGAAACACCATATATTTT
CASSPLRVGAGNTIYF
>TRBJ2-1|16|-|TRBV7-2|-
TGTGCCAGCAGCTCCGACGCGGGGAAATGGTACAATGAGCAGTTCTTC
CASSSDAGKWYNEQFF
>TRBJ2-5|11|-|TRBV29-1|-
TGCAGCGTTGGCCTTCGGGAGACCCAGTACTTC
CSVGLRETQYF
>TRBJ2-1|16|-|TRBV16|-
TGTGCCAGCAGCCAATGGGAGCTTAACCAGGCCAATGAGCAGTTCTTC
CASSQWELNQANEQFF
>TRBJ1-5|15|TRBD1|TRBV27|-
TGTGCCAGCAGTCGAACGACAGGGGTTAATCAGCCCCAGCATTTT
CASSRTTGVNQPQHF
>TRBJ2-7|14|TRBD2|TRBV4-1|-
TGCGCCAGCAGCCAAGTTGCGGGGGGCTACGAGCAGTACTTC
CASSQVAGGYEQYF